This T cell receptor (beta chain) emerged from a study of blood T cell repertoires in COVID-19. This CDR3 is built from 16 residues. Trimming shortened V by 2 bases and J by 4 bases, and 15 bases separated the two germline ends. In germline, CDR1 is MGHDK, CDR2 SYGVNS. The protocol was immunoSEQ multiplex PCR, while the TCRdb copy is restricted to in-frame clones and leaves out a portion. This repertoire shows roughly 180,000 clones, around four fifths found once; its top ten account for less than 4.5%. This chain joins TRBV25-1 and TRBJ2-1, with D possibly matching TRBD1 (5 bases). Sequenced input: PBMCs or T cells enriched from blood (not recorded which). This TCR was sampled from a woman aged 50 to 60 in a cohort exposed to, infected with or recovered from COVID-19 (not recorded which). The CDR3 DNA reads TGTGCCAGCAGTGAAGTTTGGCAGGGAAATTACAATGAGCAGTTCTTC. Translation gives CASSEVWQGNYNEQFF.